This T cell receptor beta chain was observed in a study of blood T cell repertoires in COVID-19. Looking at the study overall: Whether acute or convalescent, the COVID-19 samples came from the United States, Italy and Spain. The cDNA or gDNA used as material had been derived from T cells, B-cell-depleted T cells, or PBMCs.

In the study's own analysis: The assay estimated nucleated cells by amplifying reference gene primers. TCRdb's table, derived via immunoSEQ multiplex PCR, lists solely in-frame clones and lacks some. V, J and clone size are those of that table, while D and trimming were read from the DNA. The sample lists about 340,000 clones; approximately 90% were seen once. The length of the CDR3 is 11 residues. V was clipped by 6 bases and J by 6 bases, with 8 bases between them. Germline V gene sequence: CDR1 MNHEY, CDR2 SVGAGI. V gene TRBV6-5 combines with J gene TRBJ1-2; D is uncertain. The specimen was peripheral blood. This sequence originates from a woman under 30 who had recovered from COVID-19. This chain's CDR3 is CASSIADGYTF. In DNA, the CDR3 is TGTGCCAGCAGCATAGCAGATGGCTACACCTTC.